Listed below are T cell receptor beta chains from one sample, sequenced in a study of CD8+CD57+ T cells in acquired aplastic anemia. TCRdb redid the calling of the reads with MiXCR, one entry per CDR3 protein. The data hold around 200,000 distinct CDR3 sequences, with about 59% observed a single time. The sequencing sample was made of sorted CD4+, CD8+, or CD8+CD57+ T cells (not recorded which) from PBMCs. Source of these receptors: a human donor in good health. The CDR3 runs from the conserved cysteine through the conserved F or W. Each record gives: V gene, clone size, J gene, D gene, CDR3 protein, CDR3 DNA. D genes are given only for firm matches. Rows may omit the clone size; those that give it use once, few, many or a size class.

>TRBV7-8|.|TRBJ2-3|.
CASSRSGPIGDTQYF
TGTGCCAGCAGCCGCAGCGGGCCGATTGGGGATACGCAGTATTTT
>TRBV7-7|.|TRBJ2-5|TRBD2
CASSLAGYQETQYF
TGTGCTAGCAGCTTAGCGGGGTACCAAGAGACCCAGTACTTC
>TRBV24-1|few|TRBJ2-1|.
CATSDPSGGREQFF
TGTGCCACCAGTGACCCATCTGGGGGACGGGAGCAGTTCTTC
>TRBV4-1|.|TRBJ2-7|.
CASSQDHGDEEQYF
TGCGCCAGCAGCCAAGATCACGGGGATGAGGAGCAGTACTTC
>TRBV7-4|.|TRBJ2-1|TRBD2
CASSHGASGTFNEQFF
TGTGCCAGCTCCCACGGGGCTAGCGGGACGTTCAATGAGCAGTTCTTC
>TRBV9|many|TRBJ2-1|.
CASSVVGGGAYNEQFF
TGTGCCAGCAGCGTAGTGGGGGGAGGCGCCTACAATGAGCAGTTCTTC
>TRBV28|.|TRBJ2-3|.
CASSLDSYSTDTQYF
TGTGCCAGCAGTTTGGACAGCTACAGCACAGATACGCAGTATTTT
>TRBV25-1|.|TRBJ1-2|.
CASSENSGYTF
TGTGCCAGCAGTGAAAACAGTGGCTACACCTTC
>TRBV6-6|many|TRBJ2-7|.
CASSYGQGPLNYEQYF
TGTGCCAGCAGTTACGGTCAGGGTCCCCTAAACTACGAGCAGTACTTC
>TRBV10-2|.|TRBJ2-3|.
CASSAGVVGDTQYF
TGCGCCAGCAGTGCGGGTGTGGTGGGGGATACGCAGTATTTT
>TRBV10-3|.|TRBJ2-3|.
CAISEGAGTLTDTQYF
TGTGCCATCAGTGAGGGGGCGGGGACTCTCACAGATACGCAGTATTTT
>TRBV2|.|TRBJ2-2|TRBD2
CASSDWTSGSGELFF
TGTGCCAGCAGTGATTGGACTAGCGGGTCCGGGGAGCTGTTTTTT
>TRBV7-2|.|TRBJ2-7|.
CASSLAGVGTYEQYF
TGTGCCAGCAGCTTAGCAGGGGTCGGGACCTACGAGCAGTACTTC
>TRBV7-2|few|TRBJ2-7|TRBD2
CASSSPNGLAGGAYEQYF
TGTGCCAGCAGCTCTCCAAATGGACTAGCGGGAGGGGCATACGAGCAGTACTTC
>TRBV5-1|.|TRBJ2-1|.
CASSLKGSLDEQFF
TGCGCCAGCAGCTTGAAGGGAAGCTTGGATGAGCAGTTCTTC
>TRBV2|few|TRBJ1-1|TRBD1
CASRDDRVEAFF
TGTGCCAGCAGGGATGACAGGGTTGAAGCTTTCTTT
>TRBV9|few|TRBJ1-6|TRBD1
CASSDRGEAPLHF
TGTGCCAGCTCAGACAGGGGCGAGGCACCCCTCCACTTT
>TRBV2|.|TRBJ2-4|.
CASSKLQDLKNIQYF
TGTGCCAGCAGTAAACTACAGGACCTAAAAAACATTCAGTACTTC
>TRBV20-1|.|TRBJ2-7|TRBD2
CSASGTTISYEQYF
TGCAGTGCGAGTGGGACTACCATCTCCTACGAGCAGTACTTC
>TRBV19|.|TRBJ2-7|.
CASSIVGSNPEQYF
TGTGCCAGTAGTATAGTTGGCAGCAATCCCGAGCAGTACTTC
>TRBV5-1|.|TRBJ2-7|TRBD1
CASSTAGTGGDEQYF
TGCGCCAGCAGCACAGCCGGGACAGGGGGAGACGAGCAGTACTTC
>TRBV7-9|.|TRBJ1-2|.
CASSAPGGAAGYTF
TGTGCCAGCAGCGCACCGGGGGGGGCAGCTGGCTACACCTTC
>TRBV7-6|.|TRBJ2-5|TRBD1
CASSRDRDLQETQYF
TGTGCCAGCAGCCGGGACAGGGACCTTCAAGAGACCCAGTACTTC
>TRBV5-1|once|TRBJ1-6|.
CASSLQGANSPLHF
TGCGCCAGCAGCTTGCAAGGGGCGAATTCACCCCTCCACTTT
>TRBV6-1|many|TRBJ1-1|.
CAITGWANTEAFF
TGTGCCATTACAGGGTGGGCGAACACTGAAGCTTTCTTT
>TRBV12-3/TRBV12-4|.|TRBJ2-5|TRBD2
CASSLGWRRGLIQETQYF
TGTGCCAGCAGTTTGGGTTGGAGGCGGGGACTAATTCAAGAGACCCAGTACTTC
>TRBV4-1|.|TRBJ2-7|TRBD1
CASRRQGADEQYF
TGCGCCAGCAGGCGGCAGGGGGCGGACGAGCAGTACTTC
>TRBV6-2/TRBV6-3|many|TRBJ2-7|.
CASSLTSVFEQYF
TGTGCCAGCAGTCTGACTTCGGTCTTCGAGCAGTACTTC
>TRBV20-1|once|TRBJ1-5|TRBD1
CSARQGGQPQHF
TGCAGTGCGAGACAGGGAGGACAGCCCCAGCATTTT
>TRBV20-1|.|TRBJ2-7|TRBD2
CSAKRDNYEQYF
TGCAGTGCTAAGCGGGATAACTACGAGCAGTACTTC
>TRBV9|.|TRBJ1-5|.
CASSEGGESNQPQHF
TGTGCCAGCAGCGAGGGGGGGGAAAGCAATCAGCCCCAGCATTTT
>TRBV20-1|few|TRBJ1-2|.
CSARELGGYGYTF
TGCAGTGCTAGAGAGCTAGGGGGCTATGGCTACACCTTC
>TRBV7-9|.|TRBJ2-1|TRBD1
CASIRDRVGYNEQFF
TGTGCCAGCATTAGGGACAGGGTGGGATACAATGAGCAGTTCTTC
>TRBV5-1|.|TRBJ2-7|TRBD2
CASSLERGGYEQYF
TGCGCCAGCAGCTTGGAGCGGGGCGGCTACGAGCAGTACTTC
>TRBV2|once|TRBJ2-5|.
CASSPRWGAQETQYF
TGTGCCAGCAGTCCCAGGTGGGGGGCCCAAGAGACCCAGTACTTC
>TRBV15|.|TRBJ2-1|.
CAAQTGIDNEQFF
TGTGCCGCGCAAACCGGGATTGACAATGAGCAGTTCTTC
>TRBV29-1|once|TRBJ1-1|.
CSVGQWENTEAFF
TGCAGCGTTGGACAGTGGGAAAACACTGAAGCTTTCTTT